The 30 T cell receptor beta chains below all came from one sample that was sequenced in a study of blood T cell repertoires in COVID-19. Only in-frame clones appear in the TCRdb table, and some are missing; sequencing was by immunoSEQ multiplex PCR. The sample shows 70,000 to 75,000 clones, around 80% of them seen only once. The specimen was peripheral blood. The source is a man in his fifties or sixties with active or convalescent COVID-19.

The chain has TRBV19 and TRBJ2-2, with D possibly matching TRBD2 (5 bases). Germline assignment: CDR1 LNHDA and CDR2 SQIVND (reference sequence). V lost 6 bases, J lost 4 bases, and 21 bases lay in between. The CDR3 contains 17 residues. CDR3 bases: TGTGCCAGTAGGTCCAGGAGAAGCGTGAGCGGCACCGGGGAGCTGTTTTTT. This codes for CASRSRRSVSGTGELFF.

The V call is TRBV7-8, the J call TRBJ2-2; 7 nucleotides agree with TRBD1. The CDR3 is 14 amino acids. Germline V gene data show CDR1 as SGHVS and CDR2 as FQNEAQ. V trimming: 6 bases; J trimming: 3 bases; junction bases outside the gene matches: 4. CDR3 nucleotides: TGTGCCAGCAGAACAGGGGAACACACCGGGGAGCTGTTTTTT. It codes for CASRTGEHTGELFF.

The V call is TRBV11-2, the J call TRBJ2-1; a possible D gene is TRBD2 (7 bases). Germline V gene sequence: CDR1 SGHAT, CDR2 FQNNGV. The CDR3 covers 15 residues. V dropped 3 bases and J dropped 8 bases, with 17 bases sitting between them. This CDR3 reads CASSLGGQSTDEQFF. CDR3 sequence (DNA): TGTGCCAGCAGCTTGGGGGGGCAGTCTACAGATGAGCAGTTCTTC. The variable domain in full, with the rest retrieved from reference TRBV11-2 and TRBJ2-1, is EAGVAQSPRYKIIEKRQSVAFWCNPISGHATLYWYQQILGQGPKLLIQFQNNGVVDDSQLPKDRFSAERLKGVDSTLKIQPAKLEDSAVYLCASSLGGQSTDEQFFGPGTRLTVL.

The rearrangement joins TRBV29-1 to TRBJ2-7, with a tentative D call TRBD2 (6 bases). V lost 6 bases and J 2 bases, leaving 8 bases between the germline ends. This CDR3 has 11 residues. Germline CDR1 reads SQVTM; CDR2 reads ANQGSEA. CDR3 sequence (DNA): TGCAGCGTGGGGGGTGCCTACGAGCAGTACTTC. Translating it yields CSVGGAYEQYF.

The V call is TRBV5-1, the J call TRBJ1-1, with D possibly TRBD1 on 6 matching bases. V was clipped by 0 bases and J by 0 bases, with 12 bases between them. The germline gives CDR1 SGHRS, CDR2 YFSETQ. The CDR3 is 16 residues long. The CDR3 loop is CASSLGRQALNTEAFF. The CDR3 DNA follows: TGCGCCAGCAGCTTGGGACGACAGGCGTTGAACACTGAAGCTTTCTTT.

The chain combines TRBV2 with TRBJ2-7; 8 positions agree with TRBD2. Trimming cost V 7 bases and J 3 bases; bases outside gene matches: 11. Germline CDR1 is SNHLY and CDR2 is FYNNEI. The CDR3 has 15 amino acids. CDR3 protein: CASNIAGPRFYEQYF. The CDR3 region has the DNA TGTGCCAGCAACATAGCGGGGCCTCGATTCTACGAGCAGTACTTC.

This chain uses TRBV18 with TRBJ2-7; 9 positions match TRBD1. Looked up from germline, CDR1 is KGHSH and CDR2 is LQKENI. This CDR3 contains 14 residues. CDR3 in amino acids: CATNPGQGQYEQYF. CDR3 nucleotide sequence: TGTGCAACCAATCCGGGACAGGGCCAATACGAGCAGTACTTC.

This clone has just one count. V and J are TRBV6-5 and TRBJ1-1; D is uncertain. From germline, CDR1 is MNHEY and CDR2 SVGAGI. The CDR3 is 14 amino acids. V shed 4 bases and J shed 5 bases, with 14 bases lying between them. The DNA for the CDR3 is TGTGCCAGCAGTTCCAAATCGAGGGAAACTGAAGCTTTCTTT. As protein: CASSSKSRETEAFF.

The V gene is TRBV2, the J gene TRBJ1-1, with no clear D. This CDR3 has 13 amino acids. Germline CDR1 and CDR2: SNHLY and FYNNEI. Trimming cost V 7 bases and J 4 bases, with 13 bases left between them. CDR3 sequence reads: CASKEDLGTEAFF. In nucleotides, the CDR3 is TGTGCCAGCAAAGAGGACTTGGGCACTGAAGCTTTCTTT. Full variable domain (rest looked up from reference TRBV2 and TRBJ1-1): EPEVTQTPSHQVTQMGQEVILRCVPISNHLYFYWYRQILGQKVEFLVSFYNNEISEKSEIFDDQFSVERPDGSNFTLKIRSTKLEDSAMYFCASKEDLGTEAFFGQGTRLTVV.

This clone has ten or more counts. The chain carries TRBV7-9 and TRBJ2-4, with 9 bases lining up with TRBD2. The CDR3 has 15 residues. Unmatched junction bases numbered 7, after V lost 5 bases and J lost 5 bases. Germline V gene sequence: CDR1 SEHNR, CDR2 FQNEAQ (reference sequence). The CDR3 loop is CASSPGSGGQNIQYF. The CDR3 DNA sequence: TGTGCCAGCAGCCCGGGGAGCGGGGGGCAAAACATTCAGTACTTC.

V is TRBV9 and J is TRBJ2-3, with no clear D. Between the trimmed V and J ends, which lost 0 bases and 2 bases, there was a span of 7 bases. The germline CDR1 and CDR2 sequences are SGDLS and YYNGEE. The CDR3 has 14 amino acids. The CDR3 is CASSVGATTDTQYF. The CDR3 DNA follows: TGTGCCAGCAGCGTAGGGGCGACCACAGATACGCAGTATTTT.

V and J are TRBV5-6 and TRBJ2-7, with 8 bases fitting TRBD1. The germline V gene has CDR1 SGHDT and CDR2 YYEEEE. The CDR3 is made up of 14 amino acids. V lost 2 bases to trimming and J lost 7 bases; unmatched junction nucleotides: 8. The DNA of the CDR3 is TGTGCCAGCAGCTTAGACAGGGGTTGGTATGAGCAGTACTTC. It translates to CASSLDRGWYEQYF.

The chain recombines TRBV29-1 with TRBJ1-2, with TRBD1 matching over 8 bases. Trimming at V came to 7 bases and at J to 6 bases, leaving 10 bases not matched to a gene. Germline V gene lookup returns CDR1 SQVTM and CDR2 ANQGSEA. There are 13 residues in the CDR3. CDR3 sequence: CSAFIQGGDGYTF. For the CDR3, the DNA is TGCAGCGCTTTCATACAGGGGGGAGATGGCTACACCTTC.

The rearrangement uses TRBV20-1 and TRBJ1-2; the D gene is possibly TRBD1 (6 bases). Looked up from germline, CDR1 is DFQATT and CDR2 is SNEGSKA (reference sequence). The length of the CDR3 is 11 residues. V lost 5 bases and J lost 8, with 12 bases in between. CDR3 sequence: CSAGGQGGYTF. The CDR3 DNA follows: TGCAGTGCTGGGGGCCAGGGCGGCTACACCTTC.

This chain links TRBV7-9 with TRBJ2-7, with D possibly TRBD2 on 6 matching bases. The CDR3 sequence is 13 residues long. The germline V and J ends were trimmed by 5 bases and 4 bases, with 12 bases remaining between them. Germline assignment: CDR1 SEHNR and CDR2 FQNEAQ (reference sequence). The CDR3 nucleotides read TGTGCCAGCAGCCAAAGTGGAGGGTACGAGCAGTACTTC. Translating gives CASSQSGGYEQYF.

This sequence joins TRBV3-1 (or the pseudogene TRBV3-2) and TRBJ1-2; no clear D gene. This CDR3 is 14 amino acids long. The V gene lost 5 bases and the J gene lost 0 bases, with 10 bases spanning the gap. Germline values: CDR1 LGHDT, CDR2 YNNKEL (reference sequence). In DNA, the CDR3 is TGTGCCAGCAGCAACATTGTCTCTAACTATGGCTACACCTTC. This translates into CASSNIVSNYGYTF.

A few counts support this clone. This chain links TRBV9 with TRBJ2-5; 7 bases are shared with TRBD2. Losses at the gene ends were 4 bases for V and 0 bases for J; bases not matched to a gene: 9. The CDR3 loop spans 16 amino acids. Germline CDR1 SGDLS, CDR2 YYNGEE. The CDR3 here is CASSLEAGTNQETQYF. The CDR3 DNA follows: TGTGCCAGCAGCTTAGAAGCGGGGACCAACCAAGAGACCCAGTACTTC.

V is TRBV28 and J is TRBJ2-1; 10 nucleotides agree with TRBD1. The junction had 7 bases not matched to a gene; V was cut back by 5 bases and J by 6 bases. The length of the CDR3 is 15 residues. The V gene's germline CDR1 is MDHEN and CDR2 SYDVKM. The CDR3 loop reads CASSTRTGGGNEQFF. The DNA for the CDR3 is TGTGCCAGCAGTACGAGGACAGGGGGAGGCAATGAGCAGTTCTTC.

The chain uses TRBV7-8 and TRBJ1-6, with 8 positions matching TRBD1. The CDR3 covers 18 residues. V trimming: 7 bases; J trimming: 2 bases; junction bases outside the gene matches: 13. The germline V gene encodes CDR1 SGHVS and CDR2 FQNEAQ. The CDR3 region has the DNA TGTGCCAGCACCTTTCAGCAGGGGGCTGGCCCCTATAATTCACCCCTCCACTTT. Its translation: CASTFQQGAGPYNSPLHF.

V and J are TRBV2 and TRBJ2-5; 7 bases align to TRBD2. The germline CDR1 and CDR2 sequences are SNHLY and FYNNEI. CDR3 size: 15 residues. V shed 2 bases and J 2 bases; nucleotides not matched to a gene: 5. This CDR3 reads CASSEPPGGQETQYF. CDR3 coding DNA: TGTGCCAGCAGTGAACCCCCCGGGGGGCAAGAGACCCAGTACTTC.

The table lists this clone with a count of one. CDR3 coding DNA: TGTGCCAGCAGCCCCGACAGGGCCTATGGCTACACCTTC. Its translation: CASSPDRAYGYTF. This chain links TRBV7-2 with TRBJ1-2; TRBD1 matches 7 bases. Germline CDR1 is SGHTA and CDR2 is FQGNSA. Germline trimming cut 5 bases from V and 4 bases from J; bases unmatched to any gene: 4. The CDR3 runs 13 residues. Variable domain in full (rest from reference TRBV7-2 and TRBJ1-2): GAGVSQSPSNKVTEKGKDVELRCDPISGHTALYWYRQSLGQGLEFLIYFQGNSAPDKSGLPSDRFSAERTGGSVSTLTIQRTQQEDSAVYLCASSPDRAYGYTFGSGTRLTVV.

The genes are TRBV18 and TRBJ2-1, with TRBD2 as a possible D gene (5 bases). The CDR3 totals 15 residues. V was trimmed by 3 bases and J by 5 bases, leaving 14 bases between them. The germline gives CDR1 KGHSH, CDR2 LQKENI. In nucleotides, the CDR3 is TGTGCCAGCTCACCCCAAACCGGGGTCAACAATGAGCAGTTCTTC. It codes for CASSPQTGVNNEQFF.

V and J are TRBV14 and TRBJ2-1, with TRBD2 matching 12 bases. The germline V gene encodes CDR1 SGHDN and CDR2 FVKESK. Unmatched junction bases numbered 4, after V lost 5 bases and J lost 5 bases. This CDR3 contains 15 residues. DNA of the CDR3: TGTGCCAGCAGCTTCAGACTAGCGGGGGACAATGAGCAGTTCTTC. The encoded protein is CASSFRLAGDNEQFF. The full variable domain, its missing parts supplied by reference TRBV14 and TRBJ2-1, is EAGVTQFPSHSVIEKGQTVTLRCDPISGHDNLYWYRRVMGKEIKFLLHFVKESKQDESGMPNNRFLAERTGGTYSTLKVQPAELEDSGVYFCASSFRLAGDNEQFFGPGTRLTVL.

This chain connects TRBV9 to TRBJ1-4; TRBD1 agrees at 9 bases. This CDR3 contains 14 residues. The V gene end was trimmed by 4 bases and the J gene end by 6 bases; junction bases not matched to a gene: 4. Per germline, CDR1 SGDLS and CDR2 YYNGEE. DNA for the CDR3: TGTGCCAGCAGCTCCAGGACAGGGGATGAAAAACTGTTTTTT. Amino acid sequence: CASSSRTGDEKLFF.

This clone was seen just once. The V gene is TRBV3-1 (or the pseudogene TRBV3-2), the J gene TRBJ2-7; 9 bases map to TRBD1. The ends lost 5 bases at V and 5 bases at J; junction bases unmatched: 10. CDR1 LGHDT and CDR2 YNNKEL come from the germline V gene (reference sequence). The CDR3 runs to 15 residues. As DNA, the CDR3 is TGTGCCAGCAGCGGAACCGGGACAGGGAGGAACGAGCAGTACTTC. The encoded protein is CASSGTGTGRNEQYF.

This clone was seen only a few times. J is TRBJ1-2 and V is TRBV4-3; the match to TRBD1 covers 8 bases. The CDR3 spans 13 residues. Germline V gene data show CDR1 as LGHNA and CDR2 as YSLEER. The J segment lost 6 bases and the V segment lost 3 bases, leaving 3 bases of the junction unmatched. The CDR3 nucleotides read TGCGCCAGCAGCCAGGACAGGGAGGATGGCTACACCTTC. Protein product: CASSQDREDGYTF.

The chain couples TRBV6-2 or TRBV6-3 to TRBJ1-1; possible D gene TRBD1, 6 bases. The germline V gene encodes CDR1 MNHEY and CDR2 SVGEGT. Trimming removed 2 bases from V and 0 bases from J, with 16 bases in between. This CDR3 has 17 amino acids. In DNA form, the CDR3 reads TGTGCCAGCAGTTACCAGACAGGAAGGGGAATGAACACTGAAGCTTTCTTT. It specifies CASSYQTGRGMNTEAFF.

The J gene is TRBJ1-6, the V gene TRBV7-3; D is undetermined. This CDR3 is 13 amino acids long. Trimming cost V 3 bases and J 9 bases, with 9 bases left between them. Germline V gene data show CDR1 as SGHTA and CDR2 as FQGTGA. CDR3 region: CASSLEYPSPLHF. CDR3 DNA: TGTGCCAGCAGCTTGGAGTATCCTTCACCCCTCCACTTT.

The count of this clone is one. CDR3 loop: CASSQPGQHQPQHF. The CDR3 DNA reads as TGCGCCAGCAGCCAACCGGGACAGCATCAGCCCCAGCATTTT. The V call is TRBV4-1, the J call TRBJ1-5, with 7 bases fitting TRBD1. Looked up from germline, CDR1 is MGHRA and CDR2 is YSYEKL. V lost 2 bases, J lost 5 bases, and 3 bases stayed unmatched. The CDR3 loop spans 14 amino acids.

V gene TRBV7-8 combines with J gene TRBJ2-3; possible D gene TRBD2, 5 bases. Per the germline V gene, CDR1 is SGHVS and CDR2 is FQNEAQ. The CDR3 is 14 amino acids. The germline V and J ends were trimmed by 5 bases and 4 bases, with 13 bases remaining between them. This CDR3 is CASSLGLRADTQYF. DNA for the CDR3: TGTGCCAGCAGCCTAGGACTTCGGGCAGATACGCAGTATTTT.